The T cell receptor (beta chain) described here comes from a study of blood T cells in healthy people across ages. This CDR3 has 16 residues. Germline assignment: CDR1 MGHRA and CDR2 YSYEKL. V was clipped by 1 base and J by 0 bases, with 10 bases between them. With a J-beta primer mix and a sample-barcoded 5' primer, a second PCR ran 7 to 11 cycles. TCRdb re-derived calls from the 5' RACE reads in MiXCR, one entry per CDR3 protein. The data hold approximately 850,000 distinct CDR3 sequences, with 58% observed a single time. The sequenced material came from blood. The origin of this receptor is a man between 25 and 39 years old in good health. This chain uses TRBV4-1 with TRBJ2-1; D not certain. CDR3 bases: TGCGCCAGCAGCCAAGCGACTGTTAGCTCCTACAATGAGCAGTTCTTC. It is translated as CASSQATVSSYNEQFF.